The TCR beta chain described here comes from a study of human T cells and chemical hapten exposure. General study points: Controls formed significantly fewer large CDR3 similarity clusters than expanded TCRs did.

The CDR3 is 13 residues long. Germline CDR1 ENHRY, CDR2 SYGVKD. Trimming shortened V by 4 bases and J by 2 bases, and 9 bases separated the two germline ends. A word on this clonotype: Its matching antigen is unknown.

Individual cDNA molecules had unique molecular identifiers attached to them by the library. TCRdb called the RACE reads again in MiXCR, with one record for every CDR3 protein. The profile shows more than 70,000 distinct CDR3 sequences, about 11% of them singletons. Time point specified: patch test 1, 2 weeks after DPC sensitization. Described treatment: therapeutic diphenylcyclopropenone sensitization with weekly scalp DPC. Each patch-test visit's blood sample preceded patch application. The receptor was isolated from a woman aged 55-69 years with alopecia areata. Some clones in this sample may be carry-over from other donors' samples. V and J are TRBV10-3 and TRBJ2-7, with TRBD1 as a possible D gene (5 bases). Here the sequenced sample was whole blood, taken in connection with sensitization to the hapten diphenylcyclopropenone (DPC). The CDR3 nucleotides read TGTGCCATCAGTGGTACAGGCCCCTACGAGCAGTACTTC. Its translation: CAISGTGPYEQYF.